These 17 T cell receptor beta chains were all obtained from the same sample, sequenced in a study of T cell changes during pregnancy in multiple sclerosis. Clones were read by immunoSEQ multiplex PCR, and TCRdb kept only the in-frame ones, dropping some. The sample carries tens of thousands of clones, about 93% recorded once. The specimen comprised CD4+ T cells from peripheral blood mononuclear cells, sampled in the third trimester of pregnancy. These receptors originate from a female donor with multiple sclerosis, enrolled in a pregnancy study.

The V call is TRBV9, the J call TRBJ2-1, with D uncertain. Trimming removed 1 base at V and 2 bases at J, with 10 bases between. Germline assignment: CDR1 SGDLS and CDR2 YYNGEE. The CDR3 sequence is 15 residues long. This CDR3 reads CASSVTLNPYNEQFF. CDR3 coding DNA: TGTGCCAGCAGCGTAACTTTGAACCCCTACAATGAGCAGTTCTTC.

The chain combines TRBV18 with TRBJ2-7, with D possibly TRBD1 on 6 matching bases. The germline gives CDR1 KGHSH, CDR2 LQKENI. V lost 5 bases to trimming and J lost 5 bases, with 19 bases between them. The CDR3 is 15 amino acids. The CDR3 is CASSNNQGLLDEQYF. CDR3 DNA sequence: TGTGCCAGCTCAAACAACCAGGGGTTACTGGACGAGCAGTACTTC.

The chain links TRBV19 to TRBJ1-5, with D maybe TRBD1 (5 bases). The CDR3 is made up of 15 amino acids. V lost 7 bases and J lost 6, with 19 bases in between. Per the germline V gene, CDR1 is LNHDA and CDR2 is SQIVND (reference sequence). The CDR3 sequence is CASTPGGFGIQPQHF. CDR3 coding DNA: TGTGCCAGTACCCCTGGGGGGTTTGGTATTCAGCCCCAGCATTTT.

The chain carries TRBV9 and TRBJ2-3; 7 positions match TRBD2. The V gene end was trimmed by 4 bases and the J gene end by 0 bases; junction bases not matched to a gene: 8. Looked up from germline, CDR1 is SGDLS and CDR2 is YYNGEE. The CDR3 contains 16 residues. The CDR3 reads CASSNRDYSSTDTQYF. In DNA, the CDR3 is TGTGCCAGCAGCAACCGGGACTACTCTAGCACAGATACGCAGTATTTT. Full variable domain (rest looked up from reference TRBV9 and TRBJ2-3): DSGVTQTPKHLITATGQRVTLRCSPRSGDLSVYWYQQSLDQGLQFLIQYYNGEERAKGNILERFSAQQFPDLHSELNLSSLELGDSALYFCASSNRDYSSTDTQYFGPGTRLTVL.

As DNA, the CDR3 is TGTGCCAGCAGCTCAAAACAGGGGTCGGATACGCAGTATTTT. This codes for CASSSKQGSDTQYF. The chain has TRBV7-6 and TRBJ2-3; TRBD1 matches 7 bases. This CDR3 has 14 residues. J lost 6 bases, V lost 4 bases, and 7 bases had no gene match. Looked up from germline, CDR1 is SGHVS and CDR2 is FNYEAQ.

The CDR3 is CASSLRGPRPGEQYF. The CDR3 region has the DNA TGTGCCAGCAGCCTGAGGGGGCCACGACCGGGCGAGCAGTACTTC. V is TRBV5-4 and J is TRBJ2-7, with 7 bases identical to TRBD1. The germline V gene encodes CDR1 SGHNT and CDR2 YYREEE (reference sequence). This CDR3 has 15 amino acids. The V segment lost 4 bases and the J segment 6 bases; nucleotides outside the gene matches: 13.

This chain links TRBV7-3 with TRBJ1-1, with TRBD1 matching 7 bases. The CDR3 has 14 amino acids. Germline CDR1 is SGHTA and CDR2 is FQGTGA. V lost 0 bases to trimming and J lost 12 bases; unmatched junction nucleotides: 10. CDR3 bases: TGTGCCAGCAGCTTAACAATGGCAGGGGGGAAGCCTTTCTTT. It codes for CASSLTMAGGKPFF.

The chain has TRBV18 and TRBJ1-1, with a tentative D call TRBD1 (6 bases). Per the germline V gene, CDR1 is KGHSH and CDR2 is LQKENI. Between the trimmed V and J ends, which lost 0 bases and 1 base, there was a span of 12 bases. This CDR3 comprises 16 residues. The CDR3 here is CASSPPSGGTNTEAFF. CDR3 nucleotide sequence: TGTGCCAGCTCACCACCCTCGGGGGGCACGAACACTGAAGCTTTCTTT.

This chain links TRBV6-1 with TRBJ1-1, with D possibly TRBD1 on 5 matching bases. The CDR3 contains 14 residues. V gave up 7 bases and J gave up 5 bases, with 17 bases separating them. The germline gives CDR1 MNHNS, CDR2 SASEGT. For the CDR3, the DNA is TGTGCCAGCACCCAAGGGGCCCATTTTACTGAAGCTTTCTTT. Its protein is CASTQGAHFTEAFF.

J is TRBJ2-3 and V is TRBV4-2; D is undetermined. CDR3 length equals 15 residues. Between the trimmed V and J ends, which lost 6 bases and 0 bases, there was a span of 13 bases. In germline, CDR1 is LGHNA, CDR2 YNFKEQ. This CDR3 reads CASSPTTVSTDTQYF. DNA for the CDR3: TGTGCCAGCAGTCCAACCACGGTGAGCACAGATACGCAGTATTTT.

The chain joins TRBV5-1 to TRBJ2-7, with a tentative D call TRBD2 (5 bases). CDR3 length equals 16 residues. From germline, CDR1 is SGHRS and CDR2 YFSETQ. Trimming removed 5 bases from V and 0 bases from J, with 18 bases in between. The CDR3 reads CASSMGASQSSYEQYF. CDR3 DNA sequence: TGCGCCAGCAGTATGGGAGCTAGCCAAAGCTCCTACGAGCAGTACTTC.

The chain joins TRBV4-2 to TRBJ2-2, with D tentatively TRBD1 (5 bases). The V gene's germline CDR1 is LGHNA and CDR2 YNFKEQ. The CDR3 spans 15 residues. V dropped 1 base and J dropped 0 bases, with 6 bases sitting between them. The CDR3 sequence is CASSQGQTNTGELFF. The CDR3 DNA is TGTGCCAGCAGCCAAGGACAGACGAACACCGGGGAGCTGTTTTTT.

This chain connects TRBV2 to TRBJ2-2, with 7 bases identical to TRBD1. The CDR3 is 15 amino acids. The trim removed 4 bases at V and 4 bases at J, leaving 6 bases unmatched. The germline V gene encodes CDR1 SNHLY and CDR2 FYNNEI. CDR3 sequence (DNA): TGTGCCAGCAGTGGCGAGGGGGCTAGCACCGGGGAGCTGTTTTTT. As protein: CASSGEGASTGELFF.

The V gene is TRBV5-1, the J gene TRBJ2-1, with 8 bases aligning to TRBD1. Per the germline V gene, CDR1 is SGHRS and CDR2 is YFSETQ. This CDR3 region has 16 residues. The V and J ends lost 4 bases and 6 bases, in that order; junction bases with no gene match: 12. CDR3: CASSRYAGTGFNEQFF. The DNA of the CDR3 is TGCGCCAGCAGCCGATATGCCGGGACAGGTTTCAATGAGCAGTTCTTC. Looking up the rest from reference TRBV5-1 and TRBJ2-1 gives the full variable domain: KAGVTQTPRYLIKTRGQQVTLSCSPISGHRSVSWYQQTPGQGLQFLFEYFSETQRNKGNFPGRFSGRQFSNSRSEMNVSTLELGDSALYLCASSRYAGTGFNEQFFGPGTRLTVL.

The CDR3 spells CATTWGRDRVLTQYF. The CDR3 DNA is TGTGCCACTACCTGGGGCAGGGACAGGGTATTAACCCAGTACTTC. V and J are TRBV15 and TRBJ2-5; TRBD1 agrees at 9 bases. V gave up 9 bases and J gave up 8 bases; unmatched junction bases: 16. The length of the CDR3 is 15 residues. Germline V gene data show CDR1 as LNHNV and CDR2 as YYDKDF (reference sequence).

The J gene is TRBJ2-2, the V gene TRBV5-1; 13 positions agree with TRBD2. The CDR3 sequence is 16 residues long. After removal of 4 bases from V and 3 bases from J, the junction contained 3 bases not matched to a gene. The germline gives CDR1 SGHRS, CDR2 YFSETQ. CDR3 amino acids: CASSTGLAGDTGELFF. CDR3 in DNA: TGCGCCAGCAGCACCGGACTAGCGGGAGACACCGGGGAGCTGTTTTTT. The full variable domain, with the rest looked up from reference TRBV5-1 and TRBJ2-2, is KAGVTQTPRYLIKTRGQQVTLSCSPISGHRSVSWYQQTPGQGLQFLFEYFSETQRNKGNFPGRFSGRQFSNSRSEMNVSTLELGDSALYLCASSTGLAGDTGELFFGEGSRLTVL.

The chain is built from TRBV6-4 and TRBJ1-6; tentative D call: TRBD1 (5 bases). This CDR3 spans 14 amino acids. Germline V CDR1 and CDR2: MRHNA, SNTAGT. The ends were cut back, 0 bases at V and 7 bases at J, with 7 bases in the middle. The CDR3 sequence: CASSDSQGNSPLHF. The CDR3, as DNA: TGTGCCAGCAGTGACTCCCAGGGAAATTCACCCCTCCACTTT.